This T cell receptor beta chain derives from a study of T cell changes during pregnancy in multiple sclerosis. Data came from immunoSEQ multiplex PCR; TCRdb stores just in-frame clones and leaves some out. The table shows 55,000 to 75,000 clones, with about 90% occurring only once. This CDR3 is built from 16 residues. The V segment lost 4 bases and the J segment 5 bases; nucleotides outside the gene matches: 9. Looked up from germline, CDR1 is MDHEN and CDR2 is SYDVKM. The source is a female donor with multiple sclerosis, enrolled in a pregnancy study. The chain couples TRBV28 to TRBJ2-5, with 11 bases matching TRBD2. The sample consisted of peripheral blood, taken after pregnancy. CDR3 protein: CASSSQTSGIKETQYF. Written as DNA, the CDR3 is TGTGCCAGCAGTTCCCAGACTAGCGGGATAAAGGAGACCCAGTACTTC.